The present TCR beta chain was sequenced within a study of OX40 agonist ivuxolimab in advanced cancers. Whole-study results and caveats: Circulating CD4+ and CD8+ T cells showed clonal expansion by week 6 at 0.1 to 3.0 mg/kg. On average, CD8+ T cells had more expanded clones than CD4+.

V was cut by 6 bases and J by 2 bases, with 16 bases left in between. The CDR3 extends over 15 amino acids. Germline V lookup: CDR1 ENHRY, CDR2 SYGVKD. As to this clone: The antigen remains undetermined. This CDR3 is also generated by other DNA sequences in the sample.

TCRdb's copy holds only in-frame clones and misses some; the assay was immunoSEQ multiplex PCR. The sample includes 60,000 to 65,000 clones, almost 85% seen only once; the top ten take more than 8%. The source material was CD4+ or CD8+ T cells sorted from blood, sampled in a trial of the OX40 agonist ivuxolimab. The sequence came from an adult with an advanced solid tumor such as melanoma, head and neck, liver or kidney cancer. This chain links TRBV10-3 with TRBJ1-2, with a weak D call TRBD1 (5 bases). CDR3 region: CAIRESGGDNYGYTF. The CDR3, as DNA: TGTGCCATCAGGGAAAGTGGGGGGGACAACTATGGCTACACCTTC.